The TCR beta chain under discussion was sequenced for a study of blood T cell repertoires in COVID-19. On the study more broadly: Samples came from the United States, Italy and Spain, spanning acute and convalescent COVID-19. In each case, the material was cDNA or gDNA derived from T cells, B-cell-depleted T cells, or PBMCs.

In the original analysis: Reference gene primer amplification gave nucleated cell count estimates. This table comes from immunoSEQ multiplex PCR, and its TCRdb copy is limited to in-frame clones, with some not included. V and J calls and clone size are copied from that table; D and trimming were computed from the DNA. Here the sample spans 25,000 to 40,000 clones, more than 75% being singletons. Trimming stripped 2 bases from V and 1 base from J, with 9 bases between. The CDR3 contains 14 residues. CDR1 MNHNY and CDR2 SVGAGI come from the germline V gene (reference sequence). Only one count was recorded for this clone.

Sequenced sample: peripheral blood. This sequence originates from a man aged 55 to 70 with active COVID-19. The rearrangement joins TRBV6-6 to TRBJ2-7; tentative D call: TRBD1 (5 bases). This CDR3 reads CASSYGQGSYEQYF. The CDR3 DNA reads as TGTGCCAGCAGTTACGGGCAGGGTTCCTACGAGCAGTACTTC.